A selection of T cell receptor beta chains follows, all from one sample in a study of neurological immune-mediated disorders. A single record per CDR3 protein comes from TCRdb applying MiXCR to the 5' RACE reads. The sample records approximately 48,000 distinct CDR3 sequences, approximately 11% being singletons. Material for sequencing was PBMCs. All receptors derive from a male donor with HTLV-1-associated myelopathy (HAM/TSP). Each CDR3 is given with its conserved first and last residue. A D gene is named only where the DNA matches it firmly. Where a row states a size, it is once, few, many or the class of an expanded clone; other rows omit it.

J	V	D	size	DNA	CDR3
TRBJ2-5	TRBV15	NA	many	TGTGCCACCAGCAGGCAGTCGCAAGAGACCCAGTACTTC	CATSRQSQETQYF
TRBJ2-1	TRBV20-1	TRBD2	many	TGCAGTGCTAGCAGACTAGCTAGCAATGAGCAGTTCTTC	CSASRLASNEQFF
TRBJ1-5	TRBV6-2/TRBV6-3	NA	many	TGTGCCAGCAGTTACGACGGCCGAATGTTCAGCAATCAGCCCCAGCATTTT	CASSYDGRMFSNQPQHF
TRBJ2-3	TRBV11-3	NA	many	TGTGCCAGCAGCTCGGGGGTTACAGATACGCAGTATTTT	CASSSGVTDTQYF
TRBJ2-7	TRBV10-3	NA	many	TGTGCCATCAGTGACATAGGGGTCGCCGAGCAGTACTTC	CAISDIGVAEQYF
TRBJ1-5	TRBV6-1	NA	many	TGTGCCAGCACAACCGGGACCAATCAGCCCCAGCATTTT	CASTTGTNQPQHF
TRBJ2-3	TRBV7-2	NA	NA	TGTGCCAGCAGCTTAAACCTGCCAGATACGCAGTATTTT	CASSLNLPDTQYF
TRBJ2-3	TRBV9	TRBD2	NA	TGTGCCAGCAGCGCAGGGACTAGCGGGGGGCGCACAGATACGCAGTATTTT	CASSAGTSGGRTDTQYF
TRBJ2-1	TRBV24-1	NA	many	TGTGCCACCAGTGATTTGCAGGGTACAGGGCCCTACAATGAGCAGTTCTTC	CATSDLQGTGPYNEQFF
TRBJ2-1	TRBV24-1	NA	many	TGTGCCACCAGTGATCCGAGCCTGCCTCATGAGCAGTTCTTC	CATSDPSLPHEQFF
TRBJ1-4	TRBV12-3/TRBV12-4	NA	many	TGTGCCAGCAGTTTTCTTGGGGCCGGGAAGGAAAAACTGTTTTTT	CASSFLGAGKEKLFF
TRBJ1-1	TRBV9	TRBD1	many	TGTGCCAGCAGCCCCAGGGGGGACACTGAAGCTTTCTTT	CASSPRGDTEAFF
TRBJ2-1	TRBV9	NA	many	TGTGCCAGCGCGAGGGAGGGGGGAACCAACAATGAGCAGTTCTTC	CASAREGGTNNEQFF
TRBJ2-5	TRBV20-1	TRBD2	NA	TGCAGTGCTAGAGATAGCGGGGGGCCTAAAGAGACCCAGTACTTC	CSARDSGGPKETQYF
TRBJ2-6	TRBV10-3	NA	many	TGTGCCATCAGTGAGCTCGGACTGGCCTCTGGGGCCAACGTCCTGACTTTC	CAISELGLASGANVLTF
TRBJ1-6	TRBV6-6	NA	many	TGTGCCAGCAGTTATGTTGGGGGAATCGAGTCACCCCTCCACTTT	CASSYVGGIESPLHF
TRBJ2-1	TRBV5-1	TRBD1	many	TGCGCCAGCAGCTACCGGGACAGCAACTACAATGAGCAGTTCTTC	CASSYRDSNYNEQFF
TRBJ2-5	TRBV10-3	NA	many	TGTGCCATAGCAGGGGACGGAAAGACCCAGTACTTC	CAIAGDGKTQYF
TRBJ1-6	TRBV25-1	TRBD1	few	TGTGCCAGCAGTGGGGACAGGACCTATAATTCACCCCTCCACTTT	CASSGDRTYNSPLHF
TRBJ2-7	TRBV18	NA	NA	TGTGCCAGCTCACCACAAGAGCCCTACGAGCAGTACTTC	CASSPQEPYEQYF
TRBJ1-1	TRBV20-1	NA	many	TGCAGTGCTCCCCTTCAACCGGGGACTGAAGCTTTCTTT	CSAPLQPGTEAFF
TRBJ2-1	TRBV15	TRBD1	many	TGTGCCACCAGCAGAGATAACAGGGGTGGTGAGCAGTTCTTC	CATSRDNRGGEQFF
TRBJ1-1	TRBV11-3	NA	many	TGTGCCAGCAGCTTAAAGACGGGGTCTTACTCCACTGAAGCTTTCTTT	CASSLKTGSYSTEAFF
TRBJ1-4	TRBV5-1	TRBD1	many	TGCGCCAGCAGGGACAGGGAGTTTTCCCTGTCCACTAATGAAAAACTGTTTTTT	CASRDREFSLSTNEKLFF
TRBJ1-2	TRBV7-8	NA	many	TGTGCCAGCAGCTTTGGCGGCGGTTATGGCTACACCTTC	CASSFGGGYGYTF
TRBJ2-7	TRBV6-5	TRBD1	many	TGTGCCAGCAGTTACGACAGGGGGCTCGAGCAGTACTTC	CASSYDRGLEQYF
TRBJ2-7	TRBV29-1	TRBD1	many	TGCAGCGCACTACCGGGACAGGGGGCCCGCGAGCAGTACTTC	CSALPGQGAREQYF
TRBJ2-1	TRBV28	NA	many	TGTGCCAGCAGTTTAGTCGGAGCCTACAATGAGCAGTTCTTC	CASSLVGAYNEQFF
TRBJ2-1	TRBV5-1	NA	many	TGCGCCAGCAGCAGTCCCCAATACAATGAGCAGTTCTTC	CASSSPQYNEQFF
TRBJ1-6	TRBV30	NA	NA	TGTGCCTGGAGTATTAATACAGGGCGGAATTCACCCCTCCACTTT	CAWSINTGRNSPLHF
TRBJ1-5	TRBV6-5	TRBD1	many	TGTGCCAGCAGTCATGGGACAGGCTATAGCAATCAGCCCCAGCATTTT	CASSHGTGYSNQPQHF
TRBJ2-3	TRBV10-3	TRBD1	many	TGTGCCATCAGTTTTACAGGGGGCTCATCAGATACGCAGTATTTT	CAISFTGGSSDTQYF
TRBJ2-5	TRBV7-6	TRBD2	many	TGTGCCAGCAGCTTTTTTAGCGGGGGCACCGGGGAGACCCAGTACTTC	CASSFFSGGTGETQYF
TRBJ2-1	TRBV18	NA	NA	TGTGCCAGCTCACCAGGGACTCCGCAGGATGAGCAGTTCTTC	CASSPGTPQDEQFF
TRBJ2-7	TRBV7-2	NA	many	TGTGCCAGCACCCCGTGGCCCTTGTCAGCCTACGAGCAGTACTTC	CASTPWPLSAYEQYF
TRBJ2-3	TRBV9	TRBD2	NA	TGTGCCAGCAGCCAGGGCGGGGGGTTAGCAGATACGCAGTATTTT	CASSQGGGLADTQYF
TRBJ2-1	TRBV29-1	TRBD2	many	TGCAGCGCTGCAGCGGGGGGAGGCGGTGAGCAGTTCTTC	CSAAAGGGGEQFF
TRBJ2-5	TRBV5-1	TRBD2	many	TGCGCCAGCAGCCCCGGGACTACCCTGTACCAAGAGACCCAGTACTTC	CASSPGTTLYQETQYF
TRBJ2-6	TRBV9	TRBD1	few	TGTGCCAGCAATACAGGGGAAGTAGCTGGGGCCAACGTCCTGACTTTC	CASNTGEVAGANVLTF
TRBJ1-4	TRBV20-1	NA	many	TGCAGTGCTAGAGATCTGGGTATAAATGAAAAACTGTTTTTT	CSARDLGINEKLFF
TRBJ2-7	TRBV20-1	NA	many	TGCAGTGCCCGGAGGGGGGGGGTAAGGGTCTACGAGCAGTACTTC	CSARRGGVRVYEQYF
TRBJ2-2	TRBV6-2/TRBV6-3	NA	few	TGTGCCAGACTGGCGGCCGGGGAGCTGTTTTTT	CARLAAGELFF
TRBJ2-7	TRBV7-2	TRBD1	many	TGTGCCAGCAACCCGCGGGACAGGGGTAGTGAGCAGTACTTC	CASNPRDRGSEQYF
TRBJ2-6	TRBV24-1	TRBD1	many	TGTGCCACCAGTGATTTGCAAGCCGGGACAGGGGGCCCGAGCTCTGGGGCCAACGTCCTGACTTTC	CATSDLQAGTGGPSSGANVLTF
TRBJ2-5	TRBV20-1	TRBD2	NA	TGCAGTGCTAGCCTAGCGGGGGGCCAAGAGACCCAGTACTTC	CSASLAGGQETQYF
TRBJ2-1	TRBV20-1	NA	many	TGCAGTGCTATTGTGGGGGGCGAGAGCTCCTACAATGAGCAGTTCTTC	CSAIVGGESSYNEQFF
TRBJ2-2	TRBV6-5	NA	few	TGTGCCAGCAGTTACTCGATATCGGGGGGCCCACCCGGGGAGCTGTTTTTT	CASSYSISGGPPGELFF
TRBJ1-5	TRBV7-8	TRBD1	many	TGTGCCAGCAGCTTAGCGGTACAGGGGTGGGGTCAGCCCCAGCATTTT	CASSLAVQGWGQPQHF
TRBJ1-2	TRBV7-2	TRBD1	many	TGTGCCAGCAGCCCGGACAGGGGTTTTGGCTATGGCTACACCTTC	CASSPDRGFGYGYTF
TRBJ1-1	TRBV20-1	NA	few	TGCAGTGCCCCAGAATTGGGTGTGAACACTGAAGCTTTCTTT	CSAPELGVNTEAFF
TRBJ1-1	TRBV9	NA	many	TGTGCCAGCAGCGTAAAGCGGGACACTGAAGCTTTCTTT	CASSVKRDTEAFF
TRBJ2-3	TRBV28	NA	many	TGTGCCAGCAGTGCCCAGGGCGCAGATACGCAGTATTTT	CASSAQGADTQYF
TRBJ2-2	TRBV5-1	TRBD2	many	TGCGCCAGCAGCTCCGGACTAGCGGGGAACGGGGAGCTGTTTTTT	CASSSGLAGNGELFF
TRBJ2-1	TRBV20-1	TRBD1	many	TGCAGTGCTAGACGCGGGACAGGGGGCTTGGATGAGCAGTTCTTC	CSARRGTGGLDEQFF
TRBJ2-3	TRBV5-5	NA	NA	TGTGCCAGCAGCATTTACTATAGCACAGATACGCAGTATTTT	CASSIYYSTDTQYF
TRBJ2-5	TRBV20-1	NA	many	TGCAGTGCTAGCGGGGGCGAAGAGACCCAGTACTTC	CSASGGEETQYF
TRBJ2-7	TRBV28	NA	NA	TGTGCCAGCAGCCCAAATTCATCGGGAGAGCAGTACTTC	CASSPNSSGEQYF
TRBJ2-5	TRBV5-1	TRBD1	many	TGCGCCAGCAGCTTGGTTTTCGACAGGGGAGAGACCCAGTACTTC	CASSLVFDRGETQYF
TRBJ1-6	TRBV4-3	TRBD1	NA	TGCGCCAGCAGCCAAGAAGGCGGACAGGGCGGCGACCCCTATAATTCACCCCTCCACTTT	CASSQEGGQGGDPYNSPLHF